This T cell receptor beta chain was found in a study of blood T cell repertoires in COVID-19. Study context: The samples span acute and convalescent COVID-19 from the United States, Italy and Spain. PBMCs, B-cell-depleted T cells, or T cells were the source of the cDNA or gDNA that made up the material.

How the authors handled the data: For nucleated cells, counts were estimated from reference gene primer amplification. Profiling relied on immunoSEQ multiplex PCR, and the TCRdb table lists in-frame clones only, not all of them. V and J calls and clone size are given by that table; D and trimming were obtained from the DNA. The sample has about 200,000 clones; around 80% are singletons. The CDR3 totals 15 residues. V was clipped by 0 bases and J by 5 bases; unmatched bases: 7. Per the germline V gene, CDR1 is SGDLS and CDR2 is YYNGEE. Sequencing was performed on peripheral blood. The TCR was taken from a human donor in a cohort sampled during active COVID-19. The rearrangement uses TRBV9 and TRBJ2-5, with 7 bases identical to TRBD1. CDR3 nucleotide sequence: TGTGCCAGCAGCGTAGGACAGGGTTCGGTGGAGACCCAGTACTTC. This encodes CASSVGQGSVETQYF.